These 20 T cell receptor beta chains were all obtained from the same sample, sequenced in a study of blood T cells in healthy people across ages (dated by TCRdb to between 2014 and 2017). Library construction relied on 5' RACE. The reads were generated on an Illumina HiSeq 2500. The second PCR ran for roughly 7 to 12 cycles and used a J-beta primer mix along with a sample-barcoded 5' primer. In-frame beta chains were kept once TCRdb had trimmed the public reads at Q25 with fastp and called clones with MiXCR. Rows with one shared CDR3 protein collapse into an entry with the most common genes and DNA. The sample profile shows about 1.8 million distinct CDR3 sequences; 49% of them were found once. 2.1% of the sample is in the top ten clones. The sequenced material came from blood. These receptors came from a woman aged 40 to 50 in good health.

The chain recombines TRBV7-9 with TRBJ2-7; D not resolved. Germline V gene sequence: CDR1 SEHNR, CDR2 FQNEAQ (reference sequence). The CDR3 sequence is 16 residues long. V gave up 0 bases and J gave up 7 bases, with 19 bases separating them. CDR3 region: CASSLARQSLLYEQYF. The CDR3 coding sequence is TGTGCCAGCAGCTTAGCCCGGCAGAGTCTACTGTATGAGCAGTACTTC. The full variable domain, with the rest looked up from reference TRBV7-9 and TRBJ2-7, is DTGVSQNPRHKITKRGQNVTFRCDPISEHNRLYWYRQTLGQGPEFLTYFQNEAQLEKSRLLSDRFSAERPKGSFSTLEIQRTEQGDSAMYLCASSLARQSLLYEQYFGPGTRLTVT.

This clonotype was seen just once. The chain combines TRBV20-1 with TRBJ2-1; TRBD2 matches 8 bases. Germline V CDR1 and CDR2: DFQATT, SNEGSKA (reference sequence). The V segment lost 5 bases and the J segment 3 bases; nucleotides outside the gene matches: 6. The CDR3 sequence is 14 residues long. The CDR3 nucleotides are TGCAGTGCTTTTACTAGCGGTGGCTACAATGAGCAGTTCTTC. It encodes CSAFTSGGYNEQFF.

This clonotype was found a few times. V and J are TRBV20-1 and TRBJ2-3; maybe TRBD1 (7 bases). Germline V gives CDR1 DFQATT, CDR2 SNEGSKA (reference sequence). The CDR3 loop spans 15 amino acids. Deletions cut 5 bases from V and 3 bases from J, with 18 bases between. CDR3 protein: CSAARRGQMTDTQYF. The CDR3 region has the DNA TGCAGTGCTGCCAGGAGGGGACAGATGACAGATACGCAGTATTTT.

This chain joins TRBV10-3 and TRBJ2-1; D is ambiguous. With 0 bases removed from V and 9 bases from J, the gap between germline ends came to 9 bases. Germline V gene data show CDR1 as ENHRY and CDR2 as SYGVKD. The CDR3 runs 13 residues. In DNA form, the CDR3 reads TGTGCCATCAGTGAGTCGACTCTTGGTGAGCAGTTCTTC. Translated, it gives CAISESTLGEQFF.

The rearrangement uses TRBV18 and TRBJ1-1; TRBD1 matches at 8 bases. V trimming: 4 bases; J trimming: 6 bases; junction bases outside the gene matches: 10. CDR3 length equals 15 residues. The germline V gene encodes CDR1 KGHSH and CDR2 LQKENI. The CDR3 region is CASSLRTGMGPEAFF. The CDR3 DNA follows: TGTGCCAGCTCACTTCGGACAGGGATGGGCCCTGAAGCTTTCTTT.

The chain uses TRBV10-2 and TRBJ2-5, with TRBD1 matching 8 bases. This CDR3 is 15 amino acids long. With 7 bases clipped from V and 4 bases from J, the junction kept 11 bases outside the gene matches. The V gene's germline CDR1 is WSHSY and CDR2 SAAADI. The CDR3 region is CASNLGQGPRETQYF. The CDR3, as DNA: TGCGCCAGCAACCTAGGACAGGGACCTCGAGAGACCCAGTACTTC.

The CDR3 is CASSLTLDTTATNEKLFF. CDR3 in DNA: TGTGCCAGCAGTCTCACCCTGGACACAACTGCAACTAATGAAAAACTGTTTTTT. The chain recombines TRBV27 with TRBJ1-4; tentatively, D is TRBD1 (5 bases). V gave up 5 bases and J gave up 0 bases, with 19 bases separating them. CDR3 length equals 18 residues. Germline V gives CDR1 MNHEY, CDR2 SMNVEV (reference sequence).

The rearrangement links TRBV24-1 to TRBJ2-5; 11 nucleotides align to TRBD1. The CDR3 runs 15 residues. Germline CDR1 reads KGHDR; CDR2 reads SFDVKD. The ends lost 3 bases at V and 11 bases at J; junction bases unmatched: 10. The CDR3: CATSDRTGGMNEQYF. CDR3 coding DNA: TGTGCCACCAGTGATAGGACAGGGGGCATGAATGAGCAGTACTTC.

The chain is built from TRBV7-3 and TRBJ2-3; 14 nucleotides agree with TRBD2. Trimming took 4 bases from V and 4 from J; bases not matched to a gene: 10. The germline V gene has CDR1 SGHTA and CDR2 FQGTGA. This CDR3 has 18 residues. As DNA, the CDR3 is TGTGCCAGCAGCTGGGGACTAGCGGGGGAACTAAGCTCAGATACGCAGTATTTT. It specifies CASSWGLAGELSSDTQYF.

The chain couples TRBV10-2 to TRBJ2-5; TRBD2 matches at 7 bases. Germline V CDR1 and CDR2: WSHSY, SAAADI. The CDR3 spans 13 residues. Losses at the gene ends were 2 bases for V and 11 bases for J; bases not matched to a gene: 8. CDR3 protein: CASSENGEGKQYF. The CDR3 DNA follows: TGCGCCAGCAGTGAGAACGGGGAGGGAAAGCAGTACTTC.

This clonotype was seen more than once but under ten times. This chain uses TRBV9 with TRBJ1-1, with unresolved D. This CDR3 has 17 residues. The germline CDR1 and CDR2 sequences are SGDLS and YYNGEE. Deletions cut 0 bases from V and 1 base from J, with 16 bases between. CDR3 coding DNA: TGTGCCAGCAGCGTAGACAGAGTAGAGGGCTCGAACACTGAAGCTTTCTTT. Encoded protein: CASSVDRVEGSNTEAFF.

The chain carries TRBV7-9 and TRBJ1-2; a possible D gene is TRBD1 (5 bases). This CDR3 has 16 amino acids. Per germline, CDR1 SEHNR and CDR2 FQNEAQ (reference sequence). V gave up 4 bases and J gave up 8 bases, with 23 bases separating them. CDR3 DNA sequence: TGTGCCAGCAGCTCCGGGGCAGCATTGGGTCCTCTAGGCTACACCTTC. Translated: CASSSGAALGPLGYTF. The variable domain in full, with the rest retrieved from reference TRBV7-9 and TRBJ1-2, is DTGVSQNPRHKITKRGQNVTFRCDPISEHNRLYWYRQTLGQGPEFLTYFQNEAQLEKSRLLSDRFSAERPKGSFSTLEIQRTEQGDSAMYLCASSSGAALGPLGYTFGSGTRLTVV.

This clonotype showed up just a few times. The chain combines TRBV20-1 with TRBJ2-7; 7 nucleotides agree with TRBD2. The germline CDR1 and CDR2 sequences are DFQATT and SNEGSKA (reference sequence). The V and J ends lost 6 bases and 0 bases, in that order; junction bases with no gene match: 14. The CDR3 sequence is 16 residues long. Here the CDR3 DNA reads TGCAGTGCCTTTGGGACTACCGAGATTGTCTCCTACGAGCAGTACTTC. Translation: CSAFGTTEIVSYEQYF.

This clonotype was seen more than once but under ten times. The chain has TRBV10-3 and TRBJ2-6; tentatively, D is TRBD1 (6 bases). Trimming cost V 5 bases and J 1 base, with 12 bases left between them. The CDR3 consists of 16 residues. Germline V gene data show CDR1 as ENHRY and CDR2 as SYGVKD. CDR3 sequence: CAISLGASSGANVLTF. Written as DNA, the CDR3 is TGTGCCATCAGTTTGGGGGCCTCTTCTGGGGCCAACGTCCTGACTTTC.

This chain joins TRBV10-1 and TRBJ2-7; the D is unclear. Trimming stripped 2 bases from V and 7 bases from J, with 12 bases between. This CDR3 comprises 13 residues. Germline V lookup: CDR1 WNHNN, CDR2 SYGVQD (reference sequence). This chain's CDR3 is CASSEPGYNEQYF. The CDR3 DNA reads TGCGCCAGCAGTGAGCCAGGCTACAATGAGCAGTACTTC.

The chain has TRBV6-2 or TRBV6-3 and TRBJ2-1; the D is unclear. V was pared by 2 bases and J by 9 bases, with 11 bases between. This CDR3 spans 13 amino acids. In germline, CDR1 is MNHEY, CDR2 SVGEGT. CDR3 DNA sequence: TGTGCCAGCAGTTACCCCCCGGTGGGTGAGCAGTTCTTC. Its translation is CASSYPPVGEQFF.

The CDR3 DNA reads TGTGCTAGTGGTTTGGGAGGGGGGGACAGGGCCAAAGATACGCAGTATTTT. This encodes CASGLGGGDRAKDTQYF. The chain recombines TRBV12-5 with TRBJ2-3, with TRBD1 matching 9 bases. The CDR3 loop spans 17 amino acids. Looked up from germline, CDR1 is LGHNT and CDR2 is FRNRAP. V lost 1 base, J lost 5 bases, and 10 bases stayed unmatched.

The rearrangement joins TRBV4-3 to TRBJ1-2, with D uncertain. V dropped 1 base and J dropped 1 base, with 16 bases sitting between them. CDR1 is LGHNA, CDR2 YSLEER, per germline. The CDR3 is 17 amino acids. Here the CDR3 DNA reads TGCGCCAGCAGCCAAGGTAGGCGGACGGTTTATAACTATGGCTACACCTTC. This codes for CASSQGRRTVYNYGYTF.

This chain joins TRBV15 and TRBJ2-7; either TRBD1 or TRBD2 may supply D (5 bases each). This CDR3 contains 15 residues. CDR1 LNHNV and CDR2 YYDKDF come from the germline V gene (reference sequence). The V and J ends lost 4 bases and 7 bases respectively, with 20 bases between them. The CDR3 here is CATSIGDGGRDEQYF. CDR3 DNA sequence: TGTGCCACCAGCATAGGGGACGGCGGGCGCGATGAGCAGTACTTC.

J is TRBJ2-5 and V is TRBV27, with D perhaps TRBD1 (5 bases). Trimming removed 6 bases at V and 4 bases at J, with 15 bases between. CDR1 and CDR2 (germline): MNHEY, SMNVEV (reference sequence). The CDR3 totals 14 residues. CDR3 DNA sequence: TGTGCCAGCAGGTTTAGGAATCAGGGAGAGACCCAGTACTTC. This translates into CASRFRNQGETQYF.